This T cell receptor beta chain was documented in a study of technical replicates of blood from several donors. Method: immunoSEQ multiplex PCR; TCRdb's copy keeps in-frame clones and lacks some. The sample records roughly 70,000 clones, approximately 91% being singletons. Material: PBMCs. This clonotype was sampled from a human donor in good health. Some clones in this sample may be carry-over from other donors' samples.

The CDR3 region has the DNA TGTGCCTGGAAAGCTAGCGGGATGTATAGGCAAGAGACCCAGTACTTC. This encodes CAWKASGMYRQETQYF. J is TRBJ2-5 and V is TRBV30; 9 bases align to TRBD2. V was clipped by 4 bases and J by 2 bases; unmatched bases: 11. In germline, CDR1 is GTSNPN, CDR2 SVGIG (reference sequence). The CDR3 has 16 amino acids.